This TCR beta chain was recorded in a study of T-cell reconstitution after alpha-beta-depleted transplantation in children. Points from the study as a whole: There were reportedly several hundred expanded graft clones from which alpha-beta T cells came about two months after transplant.

The TCRbeta library incorporated unique molecular identifiers. Each CDR3 protein gets one entry after TCRdb re-called the PCR reads with MiXCR. Altogether 780,000 or so distinct CDR3 sequences are present, under 20% being singletons, with the ten largest covering around 5.3%. Of note for this clonotype: Its target is not known.

CDR1 and CDR2 from the germline V gene are SGDLS and YYNGEE. The CDR3 consists of 15 residues. V was clipped by 4 bases and J by 2 bases, with 15 bases between them. The clonotype originates from a male patient younger than 18 who had a stem cell transplant for acute lymphoblastic leukemia, so the T cells may come from the graft donor. J is TRBJ2-5 and V is TRBV9, with D perhaps TRBD1 or TRBD2 (6 bases each). Sequencing used PBMCs, mostly from graft donor cells, obtained 360 days after TCRalphabeta/CD19-depleted stem cell transplant. Written as DNA, the CDR3 is TGTGCCAGCAGCCACGGGGGCATAAATCAAGAGACCCAGTACTTC. Its protein product is CASSHGGINQETQYF.